A single T cell receptor beta chain is shown here with its context. This clonotype was counted many times. Its cognate antigen has yet to be identified. No per-base quality is available; no much larger clone lies one base away. Hyperthyroidism patients were aged 18 to 65 years and newly diagnosed, with disease duration of less than 2 months. Patients with uncontrolled infections, other autoimmune diseases, pregnancy or lactation were excluded. Diagnoses relied on clinical symptoms, serum thyroxine and TRAb, thyroid ultrasound and orbital computed tomography. Blood from progressor patients was collected at the time of first diagnosis with hyperthyroidism, before any ophthalmopathy symptoms had appeared. PBMCs were separated from roughly 9.3 ml of fresh peripheral blood using Ficoll-Paque density gradient centrifugation. Progressor patients were initially diagnosed with Graves' hyperthyroidism and developed ophthalmopathy during follow-up. Total RNA was extracted using Trizol reagent, and RNA quality was assessed on an Agilent 2100 Bioanalyzer.

The TCR beta CDR3 regions were amplified from RNA transcripts. The TCR CDR3 was subjected to a first round of RT-PCR using the HTBI primer set and the Qiagen OneStep RT-PCR kit. A second multiplex PCR round built the libraries, followed by size selection and purification. Sequencing of the libraries was done on an Illumina HiSeq2000 using paired-end 100 bp reads. Concerning the study's data processing: SOAPnuke was used to process the raw data, removing reads that contained adapters or uncalled bases, had a mean Phred below 15, or lacked an exact match to the constant primer or identifier. High-quality paired reads were merged using COPE v1.2.5, and each unique nucleotide sequence was defined as a clonotype. Clonotypes were aligned to IMGT TRBV, TRBD and TRBJ reference segments using MiTCR v1.1. Analysis was restricted to V-J combinations with a frequency above 0.0001, which covered roughly 99% of repertoires. A TCS score was defined as the ratio of F50 (clonal expansion) to E x V (chaos), with BLOSUM62-based TCRdist applied between CDR3 peptides within each V-J. Welch's t-statistics and random forest reduced several hundred V-J features to about 13, which were used in a naive Bayes classifier (R e1071). The public reads were reanalyzed by TCRdb: fastp trimming at Q25, MiXCR alignment, in-frame beta chains only. Identical CDR3 proteins give one entry, which carries the most common genes and DNA. In this record, the V and J calls reflect TCRdb's handling and not the investigators' own analysis. This sample is represented by around 380,000 distinct CDR3 sequences; approximately 15% of them were singletons. The top ten hold less than 25% of the sample.

Inclusive of the bounding cysteine and phenylalanine, the CDR3 is 13 residues long. Left in the record is the CDR3 DNA by itself, 39 bases read in frame from the first base. Deletion took 3 bases off V and 6 bases off J, with a span of 9 bases between the germline ends. CDR1 SGHTA and CDR2 FQGNSA were looked up in the germline V gene. This sample is drawn from a study of T cells in Graves' hyperthyroidism and ophthalmopathy (dated by TCRdb to about 2019). Regarding the complete study: Peripheral blood was sampled at the time of initial diagnosis, prior to any treatment. An independent validation cohort of around 19 hyperthyroidism patients and more than 15 patients who later progressed to ophthalmopathy tested prospective prediction of ophthalmopathy. Following sampling, methimazole starting at 30 mg daily was given to hyperthyroidism patients, and high-dose intravenous methylprednisolone was given to ophthalmopathy patients. Thyroid tissue and blood T-cell repertoires from about six Graves' hyperthyroidism patients were also compared in the study. The roughly 100 discovery patients were randomly divided into training and test sets at a 7:3 ratio. TCR Vbeta CDR3 sequencing of 130 to 150 peripheral blood samples (over 40 ophthalmopathy, around 80 hyperthyroidism and roughly 17 progressor patients) is reported in the paper. A discovery cohort of about a hundred patients, about 44 with Graves' ophthalmopathy and approximately 57 with stable Graves' hyperthyroidism, was used to find distinguishing TCR V-J signatures. What the study reported, not specific to this receptor: Blood samples also contained most of the expanded thyroid clonotypes (frequency above 0.001), which suggests that blood repertoires may reflect thyroid immune responses. Sample size was not statistically predetermined, and investigators were not blinded to group allocation. Ophthalmopathy was separated from stable hyperthyroidism by a 13 V-J signature model, with roughly 88% sensitivity and roughly 81% specificity obtained in cross-validation and 80%/75% obtained in testing. During validation, the model predicted progression to ophthalmopathy a median of about 5.9 months ahead of onset, with approximately 70% sensitivity and under 85% specificity.

The chain was built from TRBV7-2 and TRBJ1-5; TRBD1 is a weak D gene call, 5 bases matching. The material sequenced was blood. This receptor was obtained from a man aged 25 to 45 with Graves' hyperthyroidism that later progressed to Graves' ophthalmopathy. The CDR3 here reads CASSFQGTQPQHF. The nucleotide sequence reads as follows: TGTGCCAGCAGCTTCCAGGGAACTCAGCCCCAGCATTTT. The full variable domain, with segments outside the CDR3 supplied by the reference TRBV7-2 and TRBJ1-5 proteins, appears as GAGVSQSPSNKVTEKGKDVELRCDPISGHTALYWYRQSLGQGLEFLIYFQGNSAPDKSGLPSDRFSAERTGGSVSTLTIQRTQQEDSAVYLCASSFQGTQPQHFGDGTRLSIL.